These 9 T cell receptor beta chains were sequenced from one sample in a study of neurological immune-mediated disorders. TCRdb analysed the 5' RACE reads with MiXCR anew, one entry per CDR3 protein. The data show some 60,000 distinct CDR3 sequences, under 2.5% seen once. The sequenced sample was PBMCs. These receptors were obtained from a man in his fifties with multiple sclerosis.

In its sample, this clonotype was seen a few times. This sequence may be a read error, since a much larger clone differs from it by one base. In this CDR3 the conserved last residue, phenylalanine or tryptophan, is missing, so a read error is likely. The chain combines TRBV12-3 or TRBV12-4 with TRBJ2-1; D call uncertain. V was shortened by 6 bases and J by 9 bases, with 15 bases between the two germline ends. The length of the CDR3 is 13 residues. The CDR3 nucleotides are TGTGCCAGCAGCCCTGGCATTAGGGCTGAGCAGTTCATC. Its translation is CASSPGIRAEQFI.

This clonotype was observed many times. The chain uses TRBV7-3 and TRBJ2-1, with D perhaps matching TRBD2 (5 bases). The germline CDR1 and CDR2 sequences are SGHTA and FQGTGA. Trimming removed 6 bases from V and 9 bases from J, with 15 bases in between. CDR3 size: 13 residues. The CDR3 sequence: CASSTGLLSEQFF. CDR3 DNA: TGTGCCAGCAGTACCGGACTCCTCTCTGAGCAGTTCTTC.

This clonotype was recorded at least ten times. This chain links TRBV7-3 with TRBJ2-3, with 10 positions matching TRBD2. Germline V gene sequence: CDR1 SGHTA, CDR2 FQGTGA. V lost 2 bases and J lost 0; bases outside the gene matches: 5. The CDR3 length is 17 residues. The CDR3 reads CASSLSASGGSTDTQYF. The CDR3 DNA is TGTGCCAGCAGCTTATCGGCTAGCGGGGGAAGCACAGATACGCAGTATTTT.

This clonotype was found many times. V and J are TRBV6-6 and TRBJ1-1; weak D call: TRBD1 (5 bases). The CDR3 length is 12 residues. The germline V gene has CDR1 MNHNY and CDR2 SVGAGI (reference sequence). V lost 5 bases and J lost 8, with 12 bases in between. DNA of the CDR3: TGTGCCAGCAGTAGAGGGGCGCAGGAAGCTTTCTTT. This codes for CASSRGAQEAFF.

This clonotype was recorded at least ten times. The genes are TRBV20-1 and TRBJ2-7, with D perhaps matching TRBD1 or TRBD2 (5 bases each). CDR3 length: 14 residues. Germline V gives CDR1 DFQATT, CDR2 SNEGSKA (reference sequence). Deletions cut 1 base from V and 5 bases from J, with 15 bases between. In DNA, the CDR3 is TGCAGTGCTAGAGGGGAGAGGGGATCCCACGAGCAGTACTTC. Amino acids: CSARGERGSHEQYF.

This clonotype showed up many times. The chain links TRBV3-1 to TRBJ2-5, with a possible D match to TRBD1 (6 bases). Trimming took off 2 bases at V and 5 bases at J, with 15 bases between the two ends. CDR1 and CDR2 from the germline V gene are LGHDT and YNNKEL (reference sequence). The CDR3 length is 15 residues. The CDR3 region has the DNA TGTGCCAGCAGCCAAAAGACCTGGGGGCCGGAGACCCAGTACTTC. Its protein product is CASSQKTWGPETQYF.

Ten or more counts support this clonotype. The genes are TRBV5-1 and TRBJ2-6, with D tentatively TRBD1 (6 bases). The germline V and J ends were trimmed by 4 bases and 0 bases, with 8 bases remaining between them. The CDR3 has 15 residues. Germline CDR1 reads SGHRS; CDR2 reads YFSETQ. The CDR3, as DNA: TGCGCCAGCAGCCTACAGGGCTCTGGGGCCAACGTCCTGACTTTC. It specifies CASSLQGSGANVLTF.

In this sample, this clonotype turned up a few times. Mismatch with germline at one junction end may stem from a read error. CDR3 nucleotides: TGCAGTGCTAGGATCGGGACAGATAGCAATAAGACCCAGAATTTT. It encodes CSARIGTDSNKTQNF. The V and J genes are TRBV20-1 and TRBJ1-5, with 7 bases aligning to TRBD1. CDR1 and CDR2 (germline): DFQATT, SNEGSKA (reference sequence). The CDR3 extends over 15 amino acids.

This clonotype was seen ten or more times. This chain uses TRBV15 with TRBJ2-7, with 7 nucleotides matching TRBD1. Germline V gene lookup returns CDR1 LNHNV and CDR2 YYDKDF (reference sequence). The CDR3 spans 16 residues. The ends lost 0 bases at V and 4 bases at J; junction bases unmatched: 9. The CDR3 nucleotides read TGTGCCACCAGCAGAGAAGAACCGGGACAGCCGTACGAGCAGTACTTC. It encodes CATSREEPGQPYEQYF.